The 26 T cell receptor beta chains reported below all come from one sample, sequenced in a study of blood T cell repertoires in COVID-19. The data were produced by immunoSEQ multiplex PCR, yet TCRdb's version contains in-frame clones alone and is incomplete. Among roughly 34,000 clones listed, around 89% were seen once. The sample was peripheral blood. These TCRs come from a man aged 55-75 years with active COVID-19.

The rearrangement links TRBV5-4 to TRBJ2-1; TRBD1 agrees at 7 bases. Germline V lookup: CDR1 SGHNT, CDR2 YYREEE (reference sequence). The V gene end was trimmed by 1 base and the J gene end by 7 bases; junction bases not matched to a gene: 23. This CDR3 is 20 amino acids long. DNA for the CDR3: TGTGCCAGCAGCTTGTTCAGGGTTTCAAGACAACCACCCAGGGGGAATGAGCAGTTCTTC. Translating it yields CASSLFRVSRQPPRGNEQFF.

The sample holds a few counts of this clone. This rearrangement joins TRBV29-1 to TRBJ2-7; 11 bases are a match to TRBD1. There are 13 residues in the CDR3. J was trimmed by 6 bases and V by 7 bases; bases with no gene match: 8. Per the germline V gene, CDR1 is SQVTM and CDR2 is ANQGSEA. The CDR3 loop is CSGGTGTGGEQYF. CDR3 in DNA: TGCAGCGGGGGAACCGGGACAGGGGGCGAGCAGTACTTC.

CDR3 amino acids: CASSQVGLSTNEKLFF. DNA of the CDR3: TGTGCCAGCAGCCAAGTTGGGCTCTCAACTAATGAAAAACTGTTTTTT. The V gene is TRBV4-2, the J gene TRBJ1-4; D remains unclear. The CDR3 sequence is 16 residues long. Deletions cut 1 base from V and 0 bases from J, with 9 bases between. Germline V gene data show CDR1 as LGHNA and CDR2 as YNFKEQ.

The CDR3 spells CASSRRQEDTQYF. DNA for the CDR3: TGTGCCAGCAGCCGTAGACAGGAAGATACGCAGTATTTT. This sequence joins TRBV6-5 and TRBJ2-3; a weak D match, TRBD1 (6 bases). This CDR3 is built from 13 residues. Germline V gene sequence: CDR1 MNHEY, CDR2 SVGAGI. V was trimmed by 6 bases and J by 5 bases, leaving 12 bases between them.

The rearrangement links TRBV6-5 to TRBJ1-1, with 7 bases aligning to TRBD1. CDR1 MNHEY and CDR2 SVGAGI come from the germline V gene. The trim removed 0 bases at V and 1 base at J, leaving 2 bases unmatched. The CDR3 is made up of 15 amino acids. CDR3 sequence (DNA): TGTGCCAGCAGTTACTCCGGGACAGCGAACACTGAAGCTTTCTTT. Amino acid sequence: CASSYSGTANTEAFF.

The chain joins TRBV7-9 to TRBJ2-3; TRBD1 is a possible D gene (6 bases). V was pared by 1 base and J by 3 bases, with 11 bases between. Germline V lookup: CDR1 SEHNR, CDR2 FQNEAQ (reference sequence). This CDR3 is 15 amino acids long. The CDR3, as DNA: TGTGCCAGCAGCTTAGTGGGGGCGGAAACAGATACGCAGTATTTT. As protein: CASSLVGAETDTQYF.

The rearrangement uses TRBV10-3 and TRBJ1-2; TRBD1 matches at 7 bases. The CDR3 is made up of 14 amino acids. Germline V gene sequence: CDR1 ENHRY, CDR2 SYGVKD. The junction had 6 bases not matched to a gene; V was cut back by 6 bases and J by 2 bases. CDR3 DNA: TGTGCCATCAGCGGACCGGGACAGAACTATGGCTACACCTTC. This codes for CAISGPGQNYGYTF.

The chain carries TRBV2 and TRBJ1-1; D unresolved. The CDR3 has 13 residues. Germline-derived CDR1 and CDR2 are SNHLY and FYNNEI. Trimming took 10 bases from V and 4 from J, leaving 16 bases between them. CDR3 DNA sequence: TGTGCCACTCAATGGCTGAGCGGCACTGAAGCTTTCTTT. Its protein is CATQWLSGTEAFF. Full variable domain (remainder filled in from reference TRBV2 and TRBJ1-1): EPEVTQTPSHQVTQMGQEVILRCVPISNHLYFYWYRQILGQKVEFLVSFYNNEISEKSEIFDDQFSVERPDGSNFTLKIRSTKLEDSAMYFCATQWLSGTEAFFGQGTRLTVV.

The V and J genes are TRBV19 and TRBJ1-5; D perhaps matches TRBD1 (5 bases). CDR3 length: 14 amino acids. Germline V gene sequence: CDR1 LNHDA, CDR2 SQIVND (reference sequence). V dropped 5 bases and J dropped 2 bases, with 10 bases sitting between them. Written as DNA, the CDR3 is TGTGCCAGTAGTGGCTCGGGGGGCAATCAGCCCCAGCATTTT. Translating it yields CASSGSGGNQPQHF.

V gene TRBV29-1 combines with J gene TRBJ2-2; D is possibly TRBD1 (5 bases). There are 14 residues in the CDR3. Trimming pared 5 bases from V and 1 base from J, leaving 11 bases between. The germline gives CDR1 SQVTM, CDR2 ANQGSEA. The CDR3 DNA is TGCAGCGTTCGGCCTACAGGGAACACCGGGGAGCTGTTTTTT. It translates to CSVRPTGNTGELFF.

This chain joins TRBV4-1 and TRBJ2-7; 8 bases match TRBD1. This CDR3 has 14 amino acids. V shed 1 base, J shed 4 bases, and the junction held 3 bases outside the gene matches. CDR1 MGHRA and CDR2 YSYEKL come from the germline V gene. The CDR3 region is CASSQGQGSYEQYF. CDR3 nucleotide sequence: TGCGCCAGCAGCCAAGGACAGGGGTCGTACGAGCAGTACTTC.

This clone was found a few times. The V and J genes are TRBV10-3 and TRBJ2-1; no reliable D call. V lost 0 bases to trimming and J lost 4 bases, with 7 bases between them. Germline V gives CDR1 ENHRY, CDR2 SYGVKD. There are 14 residues in the CDR3. This CDR3 reads CAISESTVYNEQFF. CDR3 in DNA: TGTGCCATCAGTGAGTCAACAGTATACAATGAGCAGTTCTTC.

The chain is built from TRBV11-2 and TRBJ2-5; 9 positions agree with TRBD2. Germline CDR1 and CDR2: SGHAT and FQNNGV. V shed 1 base and J 9 bases; nucleotides not matched to a gene: 18. The CDR3 is 18 amino acids. In DNA form, the CDR3 reads TGTGCCAGCAGCTTAGTGGGTGTGCGGGGGGGGTCCGGGAGGTCCCAGTACTTC. Translated: CASSLVGVRGGSGRSQYF.

This sequence joins TRBV5-1 and TRBJ2-3, with TRBD2 matching over 8 bases. Germline V gene sequence: CDR1 SGHRS, CDR2 YFSETQ. The CDR3 runs to 16 residues. V lost 0 bases, J lost 6 bases, and 9 bases stayed unmatched. The CDR3 reads CASSLERGGRSDTQYF. Here the CDR3 DNA reads TGCGCCAGCAGCTTGGAACGGGGGGGTCGGAGTGATACGCAGTATTTT.

The rearrangement uses TRBV5-4 and TRBJ2-7; a weak D match, TRBD1 (5 bases). Per the germline V gene, CDR1 is SGHNT and CDR2 is YYREEE (reference sequence). Trimming took off 5 bases at V and 2 bases at J, with 11 bases between the two ends. CDR3 length equals 13 residues. The CDR3 loop reads CASRQGLAYEQYF. In nucleotides, the CDR3 is TGTGCCAGCAGGCAGGGATTGGCCTACGAGCAGTACTTC. Full variable domain (remainder filled in from reference TRBV5-4 and TRBJ2-7): ETGVTQSPTHLIKTRGQQVTLRCSSQSGHNTVSWYQQALGQGPQFIFQYYREEENGRGNFPPRFSGLQFPNYSSELNVNALELDDSALYLCASRQGLAYEQYFGPGTRLTVT.

The V gene is TRBV6-6, the J gene TRBJ1-5; TRBD1 matches at 7 bases. Trimming removed 7 bases from V and 7 bases from J; junction bases left unmatched: 10. The CDR3 totals 14 residues. Germline lookup yields CDR1 MNHNY and CDR2 SVGAGI (reference sequence). CDR3 in DNA: TGTGCCAGCACCAAGGGGGCCTTCGGACAGCCCCAGCATTTT. This codes for CASTKGAFGQPQHF.

CDR3 sequence: CASSTRLARAGELFF. CDR3 bases: TGTGCCAGCAGCACGCGACTAGCGAGGGCCGGGGAGCTGTTTTTT. The rearrangement links TRBV7-9 to TRBJ2-2; 8 bases are a match to TRBD2. The CDR3 has 15 residues. CDR1 SEHNR and CDR2 FQNEAQ come from the germline V gene (reference sequence). The J segment lost 6 bases and the V segment lost 5 bases, leaving 8 bases of the junction unmatched.

CDR3 sequence reads: CASSSRTGHTGELFF. As DNA, the CDR3 is TGCGCCAGCAGCTCAAGGACAGGCCACACCGGGGAGCTGTTTTTT. The chain combines TRBV5-1 with TRBJ2-2, with 7 nucleotides matching TRBD1. From germline, CDR1 is SGHRS and CDR2 YFSETQ. This CDR3 spans 15 amino acids. Trimming removed 3 bases from V and 3 bases from J; junction bases left unmatched: 5.

The sample holds a few counts of this clone. This rearrangement joins TRBV7-2 to TRBJ1-3; D ambiguous. Germline V gene lookup returns CDR1 SGHTA and CDR2 FQGNSA. The CDR3 covers 14 residues. V was cut by 1 base and J by 0 bases, with 4 bases left in between. The CDR3 spells CASSLGLSGNTIYF. In DNA form, the CDR3 reads TGTGCCAGCAGCTTAGGACTCTCTGGAAACACCATATATTTT.

The chain links TRBV7-9 to TRBJ1-2; D is ambiguous. Trimming stripped 0 bases from V and 5 bases from J, with 10 bases between. Looked up from germline, CDR1 is SEHNR and CDR2 is FQNEAQ (reference sequence). The CDR3 is made up of 14 amino acids. In DNA, the CDR3 is TGTGCCAGCAGCTTAGCGGGAGTCGGGTATGGCTACACCTTC. Its translation is CASSLAGVGYGYTF.

This chain links TRBV19 with TRBJ1-6; D not certain. Trimming took off 3 bases at V and 10 bases at J, with 16 bases between the two ends. CDR1 is LNHDA and CDR2 is SQIVND in the germline V gene (reference sequence). This CDR3 region has 15 residues. CDR3 sequence (DNA): TGTGCCAGTAGTATCTGGTCAGGAGGCGTGTCACCCCTCCACTTT. This codes for CASSIWSGGVSPLHF.

The chain is built from TRBV29-1 and TRBJ2-5, with 10 nucleotides matching TRBD2. V lost 7 bases and J lost 5; bases outside the gene matches: 10. CDR1 is SQVTM, CDR2 ANQGSEA, per germline. The CDR3 runs 14 residues. CDR3 sequence: CSAAQRGGSETQYF. In nucleotides, the CDR3 is TGCAGCGCTGCCCAGCGGGGGGGCAGTGAGACCCAGTACTTC.

The V gene is TRBV7-3, the J gene TRBJ2-5, with 7 positions matching TRBD1. The germline V gene encodes CDR1 SGHTA and CDR2 FQGTGA. The CDR3 extends over 15 amino acids. The V gene end was trimmed by 5 bases and the J gene end by 2 bases; junction bases not matched to a gene: 8. CDR3 sequence (DNA): TGTGCCAGCAGCCCCCGACAGGGCGCTCAAGAGACCCAGTACTTC. Translating it yields CASSPRQGAQETQYF.

This clone was picked up one time. V usage is TRBV19 and J usage is TRBJ1-6; D is possibly TRBD1 (6 bases). V shed 3 bases and J shed 3 bases, with 6 bases lying between them. The CDR3 has 14 amino acids. Germline CDR1 LNHDA, CDR2 SQIVND (reference sequence). The CDR3 DNA follows: TGTGCCAGTAGTATGGACAGCTATAATTCACCCCTCCACTTT. Encoded protein: CASSMDSYNSPLHF.

V and J are TRBV3-1 (or the pseudogene TRBV3-2) and TRBJ1-1; D is undetermined. CDR1 is LGHDT and CDR2 is YNNKEL in the germline V gene (reference sequence). The V and J ends lost 4 bases and 6 bases respectively, with 12 bases between them. The CDR3 contains 13 residues. For the CDR3, the DNA is TGTGCCAGCAGCCCGGGCCCGAGGGCTGAAGCTTTCTTT. Amino acids: CASSPGPRAEAFF.

V and J are TRBV18 and TRBJ1-4; a possible D gene is TRBD1 (6 bases). The CDR3 has 13 residues. Per the germline V gene, CDR1 is KGHSH and CDR2 is LQKENI. V was cut by 6 bases and J by 10 bases, with 15 bases left in between. This chain's CDR3 is CASSSGDLGKLFF. The CDR3, as DNA: TGTGCCAGCTCGTCAGGGGACCTGGGAAAACTGTTTTTT.